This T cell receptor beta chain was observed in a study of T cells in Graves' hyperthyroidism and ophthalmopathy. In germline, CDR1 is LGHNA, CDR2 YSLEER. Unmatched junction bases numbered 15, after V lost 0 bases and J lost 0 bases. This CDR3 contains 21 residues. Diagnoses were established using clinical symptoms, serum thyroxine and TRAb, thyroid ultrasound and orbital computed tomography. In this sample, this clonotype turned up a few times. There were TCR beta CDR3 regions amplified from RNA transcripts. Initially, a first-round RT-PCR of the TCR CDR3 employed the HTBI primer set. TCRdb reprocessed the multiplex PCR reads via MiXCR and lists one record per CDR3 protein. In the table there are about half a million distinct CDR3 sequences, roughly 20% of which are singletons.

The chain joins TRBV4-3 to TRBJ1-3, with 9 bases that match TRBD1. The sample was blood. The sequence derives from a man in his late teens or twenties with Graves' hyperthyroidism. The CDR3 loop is CASSQDGGDRADVSSGNTIYF. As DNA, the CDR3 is TGCGCCAGCAGCCAAGATGGGGGGGACAGGGCAGACGTGAGCTCTGGAAACACCATATATTTT.